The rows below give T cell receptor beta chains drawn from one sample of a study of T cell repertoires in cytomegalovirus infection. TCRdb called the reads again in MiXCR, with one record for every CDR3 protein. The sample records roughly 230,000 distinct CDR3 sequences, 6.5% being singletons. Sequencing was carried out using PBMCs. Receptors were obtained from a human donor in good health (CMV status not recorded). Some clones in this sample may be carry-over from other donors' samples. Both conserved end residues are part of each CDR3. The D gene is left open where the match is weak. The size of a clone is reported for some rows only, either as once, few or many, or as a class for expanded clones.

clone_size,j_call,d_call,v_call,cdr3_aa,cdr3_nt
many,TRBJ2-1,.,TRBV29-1,CSVGTMGREQFF,TGCAGCGTGGGAACAATGGGGCGTGAGCAGTTCTTC
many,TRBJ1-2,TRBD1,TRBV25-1,CASRQGNYGYTF,TGTGCCAGCAGACAGGGGAACTATGGCTACACCTTC
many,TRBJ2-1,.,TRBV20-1,CSARPRTAVGYNEQFF,TGCAGTGCTAGACCCCGGACCGCGGTAGGGTACAATGAGCAGTTCTTC
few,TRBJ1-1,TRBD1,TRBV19,CASSILGQGNTEAFF,TGTGCCAGTAGTATACTCGGACAGGGTAACACTGAAGCTTTCTTT
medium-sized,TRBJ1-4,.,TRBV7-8,CASSFRGTNEKLFF,TGTGCCAGCAGCTTCAGGGGAACTAATGAAAAACTGTTTTTT
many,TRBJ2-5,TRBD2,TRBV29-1,CSVAVRLAGLRETQYF,TGCAGCGTTGCGGTTAGACTAGCGGGGTTGAGAGAGACCCAGTACTTC
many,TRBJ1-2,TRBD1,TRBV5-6,CASSVPPGQNYGYTF,TGTGCCAGCAGCGTTCCGCCGGGACAGAACTATGGCTACACCTTC
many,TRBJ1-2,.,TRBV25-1,CASSEWELPGYGYTF,TGTGCCAGCAGTGAATGGGAGTTGCCGGGCTATGGCTACACCTTC
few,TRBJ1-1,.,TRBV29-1,CSVEIGGGTEAFF,TGCAGCGTTGAGATAGGGGGGGGGACTGAAGCTTTCTTT
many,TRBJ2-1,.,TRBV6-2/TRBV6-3,CASRQGRNEQFF,TGTGCCAGCAGACAGGGGAGGAATGAGCAGTTCTTC
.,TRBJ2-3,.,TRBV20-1,CSAREGVRGSRDTQYF,TGCAGTGCTAGAGAGGGGGTACGGGGGTCTCGGGATACGCAGTATTTT
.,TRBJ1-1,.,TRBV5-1,CASSWGVAGNTEAFF,TGCGCCAGCAGCTGGGGGGTCGCAGGGAACACTGAAGCTTTCTTT
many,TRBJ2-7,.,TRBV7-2,CASSLGTRTYEQYF,TGTGCCAGCAGCTTGGGGACACGGACCTACGAGCAGTACTTC
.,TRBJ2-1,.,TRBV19,CASIRQGGISEQFF,TGTGCCAGTATCCGGCAGGGGGGTATAAGTGAGCAGTTCTTC
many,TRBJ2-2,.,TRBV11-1,CASSLSPNTGELFF,TGTGCCAGCAGCTTAAGTCCGAACACCGGGGAGCTGTTTTTT
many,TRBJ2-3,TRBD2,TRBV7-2,CASSTGLAGPFTDTQYF,TGTGCCAGCAGCACTGGACTAGCGGGGCCCTTCACAGATACGCAGTATTTT
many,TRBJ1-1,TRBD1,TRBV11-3,CASSSTGGSPEAFF,TGTGCCAGCAGCTCTACAGGGGGGAGCCCTGAAGCTTTCTTT
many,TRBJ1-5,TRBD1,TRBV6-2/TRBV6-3,CASSRWGQYSNQPQHF,TGTGCCAGCAGTCGATGGGGACAGTATAGCAATCAGCCCCAGCATTTT
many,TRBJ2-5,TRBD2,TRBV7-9,CASSPGGEETQYF,TGTGCCAGCAGCCCGGGGGGGGAGGAGACCCAGTACTTC
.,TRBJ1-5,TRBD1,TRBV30,CAWSVRQGAKPQHF,TGTGCCTGGAGTGTACGACAGGGGGCGAAGCCCCAGCATTTT
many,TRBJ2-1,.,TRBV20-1,CSVASFNEQFF,TGCAGTGTTGCCTCTTTCAATGAGCAGTTCTTC
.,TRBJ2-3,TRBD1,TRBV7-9,CASSSQTGAPHTQYF,TGTGCCAGCAGCTCCCAAACAGGGGCTCCCCATACGCAGTATTTT
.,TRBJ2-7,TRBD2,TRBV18,CASGSTWEGSRSYEQYF,TGTGCCAGCGGTAGCACTTGGGAGGGCTCGCGGTCCTACGAGCAGTACTTC
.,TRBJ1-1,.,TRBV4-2,CASSPWAEMNTEAFF,TGTGCCAGCAGCCCCTGGGCGGAAATGAACACTGAAGCTTTCTTT
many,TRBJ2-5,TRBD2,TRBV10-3,CAIKTSGEETQYF,TGTGCCATCAAGACTAGCGGGGAGGAGACCCAGTACTTC
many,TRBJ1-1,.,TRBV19,CASSEGTNTEAFF,TGTGCCAGTAGTGAGGGGACAAACACTGAAGCTTTCTTT
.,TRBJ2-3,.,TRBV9,CASSADREVTDTQYF,TGTGCCAGCAGCGCCGACAGGGAGGTCACAGATACGCAGTATTTT
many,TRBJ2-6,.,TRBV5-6,CASSFGGGLTGANVLTF,TGTGCCAGCAGCTTTGGGGGCGGCCTTACTGGGGCCAACGTCCTGACTTTC
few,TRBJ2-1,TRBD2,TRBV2,CASRDSSGGANEQFF,TGTGCCAGCAGGGATTCTAGCGGGGGCGCTAATGAGCAGTTCTTC
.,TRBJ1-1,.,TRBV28,CASHGGVGTEAFF,TGTGCCAGCCACGGGGGCGTAGGCACTGAAGCTTTCTTT
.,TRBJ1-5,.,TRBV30,CAWSETGFPQPQHF,TGTGCCTGGAGCGAGACAGGCTTTCCCCAGCCCCAGCATTTT
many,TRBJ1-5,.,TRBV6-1,CASKDWGEQPQHF,TGTGCCAGCAAGGATTGGGGTGAGCAGCCCCAGCATTTT